The clone carrying this TCR beta chain was found many times. Genomic DNA templated the TCR beta VDJ and CDR3 profiling. TCRdb passed the reads through MiXCR, listing each CDR3 protein once. The sample records about 220,000 distinct CDR3 sequences, roughly 35% being singletons. Germline CDR1 and CDR2: MGHDK and SYGVNS. V shed 5 bases, J shed 4 bases, and the junction held 5 bases outside the gene matches. This CDR3 contains 14 residues. This record belongs to a study of CD8+CD57+ T cells in acquired aplastic anemia. This receptor was taken from a human donor in good health, serving as a control. Sequenced material: sorted CD4+, CD8+, or CD8+CD57+ T cells (not recorded which) from PBMCs. This chain connects TRBV25-1 to TRBJ1-1; 9 bases line up with TRBD1. This CDR3 is CASSQRQGGTEAFF. The CDR3 DNA sequence: TGTGCCAGCAGTCAGCGACAGGGGGGCACTGAAGCTTTCTTT.